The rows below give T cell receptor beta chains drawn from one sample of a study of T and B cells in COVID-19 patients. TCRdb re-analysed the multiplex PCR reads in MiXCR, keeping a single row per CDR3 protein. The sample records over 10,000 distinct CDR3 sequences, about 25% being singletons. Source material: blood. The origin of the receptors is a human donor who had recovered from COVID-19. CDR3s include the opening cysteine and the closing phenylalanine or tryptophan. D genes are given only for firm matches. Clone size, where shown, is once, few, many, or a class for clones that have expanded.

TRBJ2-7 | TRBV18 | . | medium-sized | CASSPYGGEQYF | TGTGCCAGCTCACCCTATGGAGGCGAGCAGTACTTC
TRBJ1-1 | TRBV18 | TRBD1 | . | CASQGGRNTEAFF | TGTGCCAGCCAGGGGGGGCGGAACACTGAAGCTTTCTTT
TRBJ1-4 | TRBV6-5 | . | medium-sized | CASSSHEGRSEKLFF | TGTGCCAGCAGTAGCCATGAGGGGCGGAGTGAAAAACTGTTTTTT
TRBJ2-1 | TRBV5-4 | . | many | CASRSGYGDANEQFF | TGTGCCAGCAGATCTGGGTACGGGGACGCCAATGAGCAGTTCTTC
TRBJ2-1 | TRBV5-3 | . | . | CASSLATSWNEQFF | TGCGCCAGCAGCTTGGCCACTAGTTGGAATGAGCAGTTCTTC
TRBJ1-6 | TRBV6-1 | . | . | CASSEGTGQGFSPLHF | TGTGCCAGCAGTGAAGGAACGGGACAAGGATTTTCACCCCTCCACTTT
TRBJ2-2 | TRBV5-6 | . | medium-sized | CASSLGPGELFF | TGTGCCAGCAGCTTGGGTCCGGGGGAGCTGTTTTTT
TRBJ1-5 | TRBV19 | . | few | CASSIGPGGNQPQHF | TGTGCCAGTAGTATAGGGCCAGGGGGCAATCAGCCCCAGCATTTT
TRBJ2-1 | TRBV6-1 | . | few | CASSEVGRYNEQFF | TGTGCCAGCAGTGAAGTAGGGCGCTACAATGAGCAGTTCTTC
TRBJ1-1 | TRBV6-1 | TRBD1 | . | CASRTGDWNTEAFF | TGTGCCAGCAGAACAGGGGATTGGAACACTGAAGCTTTCTTT
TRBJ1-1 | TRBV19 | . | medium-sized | CASSPPKGGWDTEAFF | TGTGCCAGTAGTCCTCCTAAGGGGGGCTGGGACACTGAAGCTTTCTTT
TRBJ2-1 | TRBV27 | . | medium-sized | CASAQGANEQFF | TGTGCCAGCGCACAGGGCGCCAATGAGCAGTTCTTC
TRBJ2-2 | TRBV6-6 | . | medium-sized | CASREGGYTGELFF | TGTGCCAGCAGGGAAGGGGGGTACACCGGGGAGCTGTTTTTT
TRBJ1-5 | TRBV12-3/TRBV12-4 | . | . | CASSLSSNQPQHF | TGTGCCAGCTCGTTATCTAGCAATCAGCCCCAGCATTTT
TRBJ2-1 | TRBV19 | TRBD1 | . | CASSMAGTGVLNEQFF | TGTGCCAGTAGTATGGCCGGGACAGGGGTTCTCAATGAGCAGTTCTTC
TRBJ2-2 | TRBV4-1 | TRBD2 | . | CASSHGLASNTGELFF | TGCGCCAGCAGCCACGGACTAGCTTCGAACACCGGGGAGCTGTTTTTT
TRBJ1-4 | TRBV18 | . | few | CASSPFTGRKLFF | TGTGCCAGCTCACCATTTACAGGGCGGAAACTGTTTTTT
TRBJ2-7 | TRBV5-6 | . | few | CASSLSSGYEQYF | TGTGCCAGCAGCTTGTCTTCAGGCTACGAGCAGTACTTC
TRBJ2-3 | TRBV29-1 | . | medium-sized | CSVGTLSTDTQYF | TGCAGCGTTGGGACGCTAAGCACAGATACGCAGTATTTT